Listed below are T cell receptor beta chains from one sample, sequenced in a study of human T cells and chemical hapten exposure. TCRdb analysed the RACE reads with MiXCR anew, one entry per CDR3 protein. The sample contains tens of thousands of distinct CDR3 sequences, about a tenth of which appear only once. The source was whole blood, collected in connection with sensitization to the hapten diphenylcyclopropenone (DPC). All receptors come from a woman aged 45-60 years with alopecia areata. Some clones in this sample may be carry-over from other donors' samples. The CDR3 runs from the conserved cysteine through the conserved F or W. D genes are given only for firm matches. Some rows mark clone size as missing; the rest say once, few, many or name a class of expanded clone.

V gene	clone size	D gene	J gene	CDR3 DNA	CDR3 protein
TRBV18	many	TRBD1	TRBJ1-2	TGTGCCAGCTCACCGTCCGGGACAGGGGGAGTTGGCTACACCTTC	CASSPSGTGGVGYTF
TRBV18	NA	NA	TRBJ2-7	TGTGCCAGCTCACCAAAGACTTCGGGAACCTACGAGCAGTACTTC	CASSPKTSGTYEQYF
TRBV7-6	many	TRBD2	TRBJ2-3	TGTGCCAGCAGCTCCCCGTTCGGGAGCGGGGTGGATACGCAGTATTTT	CASSSPFGSGVDTQYF
TRBV10-2	NA	TRBD2	TRBJ2-1	TGCGCCAGCAGTGAGACGCGGGAGGGCCTTTACAATGAGCAGTTCTTC	CASSETREGLYNEQFF
TRBV7-3	NA	TRBD1	TRBJ2-5	TGTGCCAGCAGCAAGGGACAGGGGGGGACCCAGTACTTC	CASSKGQGGTQYF
TRBV5-1	many	NA	TRBJ2-7	TGCGCCAGCAGCTTGGATGGCGCCAGGGAGGACGAGCAGTACTTC	CASSLDGAREDEQYF
TRBV5-1	many	NA	TRBJ2-1	TGCGCCAGCAGCTTGGAGAACCTCTCCTACAATGAGCAGTTCTTC	CASSLENLSYNEQFF
TRBV30	many	TRBD1	TRBJ2-7	TGTGCCTGGAGCCACCTGAGCCCGGGACAGGGGAACCTTAAGCAGTACTTC	CAWSHLSPGQGNLKQYF
TRBV5-4	NA	NA	TRBJ1-3	TGTGCCAGCAGCTTTGATGGGGGGCGCGGACGAGGAAACACCATATATTTT	CASSFDGGRGRGNTIYF
TRBV5-1	NA	TRBD2	TRBJ2-3	TGCGCCAGCAGTCTTCGAACCGGGACTAGTTTGGATACGCAGTATTTT	CASSLRTGTSLDTQYF
TRBV10-3	NA	NA	TRBJ2-2	TGTGCCATTGGCGGATCCGGGGAGCTGTTTTTT	CAIGGSGELFF
TRBV5-1	NA	TRBD1	TRBJ1-1	TGCGCCAGCAGCTTTTCGACAGGGGTCGGGAACACTGAAGCTTTCTTT	CASSFSTGVGNTEAFF
TRBV6-5	NA	NA	TRBJ1-2	TGTGCCAGCAGTTACTCTGATCCCAGGGGATCCTATGGCTACACCTTC	CASSYSDPRGSYGYTF
TRBV18	few	NA	TRBJ1-1	TGTGCCAGCTCACCCATAGTTACGAACACTGAAGCTTTCTTT	CASSPIVTNTEAFF
TRBV13	many	NA	TRBJ2-7	TGTGCCAGCAGCTTAAGGAGGGGCAGGGCATTCCACGAGCAGTACTTC	CASSLRRGRAFHEQYF
TRBV27	few	NA	TRBJ2-5	TGTGCCAGCTCTCAAGGCGAGACCCAGTACTTC	CASSQGETQYF
TRBV19	many	TRBD1	TRBJ1-1	TGTGCCAGTAGTATGGGCAGGGGGGATATCACTGAAGCTTTCTTT	CASSMGRGDITEAFF
TRBV6-4	many	NA	TRBJ2-7	TGTGCCAGCCTCTCCTACGAGCAGTACTTC	CASLSYEQYF
TRBV21-1	many	NA	TRBJ1-5	TGTGCCAGCGTCCCACAGGGGGCATGCAATCAGCCCCAGCATTTT	CASVPQGACNQPQHF
TRBV18	many	NA	TRBJ2-3	TGTGCCAGCTCACGATCACAAACCCGCACAGATACGCAGTATTTT	CASSRSQTRTDTQYF
TRBV18	many	TRBD2	TRBJ2-7	TGTGCCAGCTCACCAAGGCCCCCGAGTAGCGGGAATGGTAAAAACTTC	CASSPRPPSSGNGKNF
TRBV7-6	many	TRBD2	TRBJ2-3	TGTGCCAGCAGCTTTGCAGCGGGAGTCGTCGCAGATACGCAGTATTTT	CASSFAAGVVADTQYF
TRBV4-1	few	TRBD1	TRBJ1-4	TGCGCCAGCAGCCAGACGGACAGGGAACGTGAAAAACTGTTTTTT	CASSQTDREREKLFF
TRBV20-1	many	NA	TRBJ2-3	TGCAGTGCGTGGGGGGGCACAGATACGCAGTATTTT	CSAWGGTDTQYF
TRBV29-1	few	NA	TRBJ2-2	TGCAGCGTTGCCCTACTACTGAACACCGGGGAGCTGTTTTTT	CSVALLLNTGELFF
TRBV19	NA	TRBD1	TRBJ2-6	TGTGCCAGTAGTATCCGGACAGGGGGCACCTCTGGGGCCAACGTCCTGACTTTC	CASSIRTGGTSGANVLTF
TRBV18	few	TRBD2	TRBJ2-7	TGTGCCAGCTCACCCCCGGGACTAGCGGGAGGCGAGCAGTACTTC	CASSPPGLAGGEQYF
TRBV5-4	NA	NA	TRBJ2-2	TGTGCCAGCAGCCCGAGGGGGGAGACGAGGGCCGGGGAGCTGTTTTTT	CASSPRGETRAGELFF
TRBV20-1	medium-sized	TRBD2	TRBJ2-1	TGCAGTGCCCCTCCCCCGGGACTAGCTTCCTACAATGAGCAGTTCTTC	CSAPPPGLASYNEQFF
TRBV29-1	many	NA	TRBJ1-3	TGCAGCGTTGAGGCACCCAACACCATATATTTT	CSVEAPNTIYF
TRBV10-1	many	NA	TRBJ1-4	TGCGCCAGCAGTGAGGACGGAGATAATGAAAAACTGTTTTTT	CASSEDGDNEKLFF
TRBV20-1	many	TRBD2	TRBJ2-5	TGCAGTGCTAGTGTACTAGCGGGAGGCCAAGAGACCCAGTACTTC	CSASVLAGGQETQYF
TRBV7-9	few	NA	TRBJ1-1	TGTGCCAGCAGCTTAGGGGGCCCGACTGAAGCTTTCTTT	CASSLGGPTEAFF
TRBV20-1	few	TRBD2	TRBJ2-3	TGCAGTGCTAGAGATGAACTAGCGGGAGTGGCAGATACGCAGTATTTT	CSARDELAGVADTQYF
TRBV11-2	few	NA	TRBJ2-1	TGTGCCAGCAGGTTACCCCCAGGGAATGAGCAGTTCTTC	CASRLPPGNEQFF
TRBV7-2	many	TRBD1	TRBJ2-1	TGTGCCAGCAGCCCCCTAGGGACAGGGGTTTTCAATGAGCAGTTCTTC	CASSPLGTGVFNEQFF
TRBV30	NA	TRBD2	TRBJ2-3	TGTGCCTGGAGTCACGACGGGGGGTTAGCGGGGAGCACAGATACGCAGTATTTT	CAWSHDGGLAGSTDTQYF
TRBV2	NA	NA	TRBJ1-5	TGTGCCAGCAGCGCCGGAGGACAGTTCAATCAGCCCCAGCATTTT	CASSAGGQFNQPQHF
TRBV11-2	many	NA	TRBJ1-2	TGTGCCAGCAGCCTAACTACAGGGTCCTATGGCTACACCTTC	CASSLTTGSYGYTF
TRBV12-3/TRBV12-4	many	TRBD1	TRBJ1-1	TGTGCCAGCAGTTTTCAGGGGGCTAGCACTGAAGCTTTCTTT	CASSFQGASTEAFF
TRBV11-2	many	TRBD1	TRBJ2-5	TGTGCCAGCAGCCTGGGACAGGGATGGGACGAGACCCAGTACTTC	CASSLGQGWDETQYF
TRBV13	few	TRBD1	TRBJ2-1	TGTGCCGGCCGACAGGGGAACAATGAGCAGTTCTTC	CAGRQGNNEQFF
TRBV6-6	many	TRBD1	TRBJ2-2	TGTGCCAGCAGTTGGGGGACAGGGGTTGGCGGGGAGCTGTTTTTT	CASSWGTGVGGELFF
TRBV5-4	many	TRBD1	TRBJ2-3	TGTGCCAGCAGCTCGGACAGGGGCACAGATACGCAGTATTTT	CASSSDRGTDTQYF
TRBV29-1	many	NA	TRBJ2-1	TGCAGCGTTGAAAGGGTCCCGCCTGAGCAGTTCTTC	CSVERVPPEQFF
TRBV27	many	TRBD1	TRBJ1-1	TGTGCCAGCAGTTCCTCACAGGGGAATGAAGCTTTCTTT	CASSSSQGNEAFF
TRBV29-1	NA	TRBD2	TRBJ2-1	TGCAGCGTTGAAGGCGGGAGGTTCTTCAATGAGCAGTTCTTC	CSVEGGRFFNEQFF
TRBV11-2	many	NA	TRBJ2-7	TGTGCCAGCAGCCGAGCCCTAGCGCCCTACGAGCAGTACTTC	CASSRALAPYEQYF
TRBV30	NA	NA	TRBJ2-5	TGTGCCTGGAGATTGCGGCAAGAGACCCAGTACTTC	CAWRLRQETQYF
TRBV5-6	NA	TRBD2	TRBJ2-7	TGTGCCAGCAGCAGGCCCCAACTCAGCGGGAGAAGCTACGAGCAGTACTTC	CASSRPQLSGRSYEQYF
TRBV7-6	NA	TRBD2	TRBJ2-2	TGTGCCAGCAGCTTAGAGTCCGACGGGAGGGCCGCCCCCGGGGAGCTGTTTTTT	CASSLESDGRAAPGELFF
TRBV24-1	many	TRBD2	TRBJ2-2	TGTGCCACCAGTGATCGGCGGGAGGACACCGGGGAGCTGTTTTTT	CATSDRREDTGELFF
TRBV29-1	many	NA	TRBJ2-2	TGCAGCTCTTTGGGACCCTCAGGGACCGGGGAGCTGTTTTTT	CSSLGPSGTGELFF
TRBV7-8	many	TRBD1	TRBJ2-7	TGTGCCAGCAGCTTAATCGTCGCAGGGGGTTTTTTCGAGCAGTACTTC	CASSLIVAGGFFEQYF
TRBV20-1	many	NA	TRBJ2-5	TGCAGTGCTAGAGTGGACCCCCAAGAGACCCAGTACTTC	CSARVDPQETQYF
TRBV29-1	many	TRBD1	TRBJ1-1	TGCAGCGCGGGACAGGGCTCTGAAGCTTTCTTT	CSAGQGSEAFF
TRBV19	many	TRBD1	TRBJ1-5	TGTGCCAGTACTCTCGACAGGGATCAGCCCCAGCATTTT	CASTLDRDQPQHF
TRBV7-5	many	NA	TRBJ2-5	NA	CISVSEAEEGPPGAQYF
TRBV5-1	many	TRBD2	TRBJ2-7	TGCGCCAGCAGCTTGGACGGGACTAGCGTCTACGAGCAGTACTTC	CASSLDGTSVYEQYF